This T cell receptor (beta chain) comes out of a study of cytomegalovirus exposure and HLA in healthy donors. There are 12 residues in the CDR3. Germline V gene data show CDR1 as WNHNN and CDR2 as SYGVQD (reference sequence). The ends were cut back, 5 bases at V and 6 bases at J, with 11 bases in the middle. Whole-study results and caveats: According to a later analysis, most TCR beta chains associated with CMV appeared HLA-restricted. A link between a missense DCLRE1C variant and TCR beta V- and J-gene trimming emerged from a later analysis. Researchers reported in a later analysis that common viral pathogens appeared linked to several top clusters.

Primers included in the PCR were 60 Vbeta and 13 Jbeta primers. Original data processing: In a later analysis, about 9.9 million of 60 million to 80 million unique beta chains occurred in at least two donors. The repertoire was sequenced with immunoSEQ multiplex PCR; TCRdb's copy has only in-frame clones and lacks some. V and J calls and clone size are copied from that table; D and trimming were computed from the DNA. The sample holds approximately 280,000 clones, 70% to 90% seen once. As regards this clone: The antigen is unknown.

This chain joins TRBV10-1 and TRBJ2-7; D possibly corresponds to TRBD2 (6 bases). Sequenced: PBMCs. The sequence derives from a woman aged 18-29 years in good health and CMV-seronegative. The CDR3 nucleotides are TGCGCCAGCAGTCCGACTAGTGGCGAGCAGTACTTC. This encodes CASSPTSGEQYF.